This paragraph reports one TCR beta chain. Its antigen is unidentified. The protocol was immunoSEQ multiplex PCR, while the TCRdb copy is restricted to in-frame clones and leaves out a portion. The data hold about 30,000 clones, with approximately 80% observed a single time. The sample originates from a study of T cells in narcolepsy. Notes on the study in general: Same-patient CSF and blood CD4+ T cell clonotypes included HCRT-specific and TRIB2-specific autoreactive ones.

Germline-derived CDR1 and CDR2 are SGHVS and FQNEAQ. V gave up 4 bases and J gave up 2 bases, with 17 bases separating them. CDR3 length: 17 residues. The sequence derives from a human donor with narcolepsy. Material for sequencing was CD45RA- memory CD4+ T cells from PBMCs. V gene TRBV7-8 combines with J gene TRBJ1-4; no definite D call. CDR3 sequence (DNA): TGTGCCAGCAGCTCAGCTCGGACGGGTTTCACTAATGAAAAACTGTTTTTT. Its translation: CASSSARTGFTNEKLFF.